These 11 T cell receptor beta chains were sequenced from one sample in a study of blood T cell repertoires in COVID-19 (dated by TCRdb to 2020 to 2021). Libraries were made using the immunoSEQ multiplex PCR assay. The source is immuneACCESS, and TCRdb retained only in-frame sequences with V and J called. Part of the clones is not carried over; for the studies checked, unresolved V genes explain less than half of this, and the remainder is unexplained. Recorded for this sample are 250,000 to 300,000 clones; under 90% of them occurred a single time. Approximately 2.9% of the sample rests with the top ten. Sequencing was carried out using PBMCs or T cells enriched from blood (not recorded which). Receptors originate from a woman between 50 and 59 years old who had been exposed to COVID-19.

V is TRBV30 and J is TRBJ2-7; D unclear. The CDR3 length is 11 residues. Germline V gene lookup returns CDR1 GTSNPN and CDR2 SVGIG (reference sequence). Trimming removed 2 bases from V and 1 base from J, with 3 bases in between. CDR3 nucleotides: TGTGCCTGGAGTCAATCCTACGAGCAGTACTTC. Amino acid sequence: CAWSQSYEQYF.

The chain joins TRBV30 to TRBJ2-5; no firm D call. Germline assignment: CDR1 GTSNPN and CDR2 SVGIG (reference sequence). The CDR3 has 12 residues. Trimming left V 0 bases short and J 4 bases short, with 6 bases between. The CDR3 DNA is TGTGCCTGGAGTGTGAGAAGAGAGACCCAGTACTTC. Residues: CAWSVRRETQYF. The full variable domain, with the rest looked up from reference TRBV30 and TRBJ2-5, is SQTIHQWPATLVQPVGSPLSLECTVEGTSNPNLYWYRQAAGRGLQLLFYSVGIGQISSEVPQNLSASRPQDRQFILSSKKLLLSDSGFYLCAWSVRRETQYFGPGTRLLVL.

The chain joins TRBV27 to TRBJ1-5, with unresolved D. The CDR3 runs 13 residues. The germline V gene has CDR1 MNHEY and CDR2 SMNVEV (reference sequence). The germline V and J ends were trimmed by 6 bases and 6 bases, with 12 bases remaining between them. The CDR3 is CASRETLGQPQHF. The CDR3, as DNA: TGTGCCAGCAGAGAGACACTAGGTCAGCCCCAGCATTTT.

V gene TRBV7-6 combines with J gene TRBJ2-1; D remains unclear. Germline V gene sequence: CDR1 SGHVS, CDR2 FNYEAQ. The CDR3 covers 16 residues. Trimming pared 1 base from V and 3 bases from J, leaving 13 bases between. The CDR3 DNA sequence: TGTGCCAGCAGCTTAGACCCCCCCGCGTACTACAATGAGCAGTTCTTC. Protein product: CASSLDPPAYYNEQFF.

V gene TRBV11-2 combines with J gene TRBJ2-7; TRBD1 matches 8 bases. The CDR3 is 16 residues long. J gave up 2 bases and V 0 bases, and 6 bases lay outside the gene matches. CDR1 is SGHAT, CDR2 FQNNGV, per germline. The CDR3 is CASSLDLGQAPYEQYF. CDR3 nucleotide sequence: TGTGCCAGCAGCTTAGATTTGGGACAGGCACCCTACGAGCAGTACTTC.

The rearrangement links TRBV5-1 to TRBJ2-1; 10 positions match TRBD2. CDR1 is SGHRS and CDR2 is YFSETQ in the germline V gene. The ends lost 2 bases at V and 1 base at J; junction bases unmatched: 3. The CDR3 runs 16 residues. The CDR3 bases are TGCGCCAGCAGCTTCGGACTAGCGGTGTCCTACAATGAGCAGTTCTTC. Residues: CASSFGLAVSYNEQFF.

The CDR3 spells CASSRPGLGGEQYF. The CDR3 DNA is TGTGCCAGCAGCAGACCGGGACTAGGTGGCGAGCAGTACTTC. The chain carries TRBV28 and TRBJ2-7, with 8 nucleotides matching TRBD2. The CDR3 is 14 residues long. J lost 6 bases, V lost 6 bases, and 10 bases had no gene match. Germline lookup yields CDR1 MDHEN and CDR2 SYDVKM.

The gene calls are TRBV19 and TRBJ2-3; D possibly corresponds to TRBD1 (7 bases). CDR1 and CDR2 from the germline V gene are LNHDA and SQIVND (reference sequence). The CDR3 sequence is 14 residues long. V lost 5 bases to trimming and J lost 6 bases, with 15 bases between them. The CDR3 DNA reads TGTGCCAGTAGTGCGGAGGGGGCGCGGGATACGCAGTATTTT. Translation gives CASSAEGARDTQYF.

This chain uses TRBV7-2 with TRBJ2-1; D may be TRBD2 (6 bases). Trimming took 6 bases from V and 1 from J, leaving 13 bases between them. Germline loops: CDR1 SGHTA, CDR2 FQGNSA. The CDR3 runs 15 residues. In nucleotides, the CDR3 is TGTGCCAGCAGTAACAGACTAGGATCCTACAATGAGCAGTTCTTC. Its protein is CASSNRLGSYNEQFF.

This rearrangement joins TRBV19 to TRBJ1-5; TRBD1 aligns across 10 bases. From germline, CDR1 is LNHDA and CDR2 SQIVND (reference sequence). Losses at the gene ends were 4 bases for V and 1 base for J; bases not matched to a gene: 4. This CDR3 spans 16 amino acids. The CDR3 loop is CASSTQGQGSNQPQHF. The CDR3 DNA follows: TGTGCCAGTAGTACCCAGGGACAGGGGAGCAATCAGCCCCAGCATTTT.

The chain recombines TRBV5-1 with TRBJ2-7; D is possibly TRBD1 (5 bases). Trimming took 4 bases from V and 2 from J, leaving 13 bases between them. The CDR3 runs to 14 residues. CDR1 and CDR2 (germline): SGHRS, YFSETQ. The CDR3: CASSPSPGTYEQYF. The CDR3 coding sequence is TGCGCCAGCAGCCCGTCGCCAGGGACCTACGAGCAGTACTTC.